What follows are 10 T cell receptor beta chains derived from one specimen sequenced in a study of CD8+CD57+ T cells in acquired aplastic anemia. Both TCR beta VDJ combination and CDR3 sequence profiling were carried out. Genomic DNA was the template for this profiling. From the reads, TCRdb called clonotypes with MiXCR, one entry per CDR3 protein. The repertoire includes tens of thousands of distinct CDR3 sequences, around 42% of them detected once, and about 68% sits in the top ten. Source material: sorted CD4+, CD8+, or CD8+CD57+ T cells (not recorded which) from PBMCs. The receptors shown here come from a human donor in good health, serving as a control.

This clonotype occurred many times. The chain is built from TRBV20-1 and TRBJ1-5; D possibly corresponds to TRBD1 (5 bases). V was clipped by 6 bases and J by 1 base, with 22 bases between them. From germline, CDR1 is DFQATT and CDR2 SNEGSKA (reference sequence). The CDR3 spans 17 residues. CDR3 sequence reads: CSALEGRGRLSNQPQHF. CDR3 nucleotides: TGCAGTGCCCTGGAAGGTCGGGGCAGGCTCAGCAATCAGCCCCAGCATTTT.

This clonotype was counted at least ten times. The rearrangement joins TRBV13 to TRBJ2-7; maybe TRBD1 (6 bases). This CDR3 has 14 amino acids. Deletions cut 0 bases from V and 6 bases from J, with 12 bases between. The germline CDR1 and CDR2 sequences are PRHDT and FYEKMQ (reference sequence). The CDR3 DNA sequence: TGTGCCAGCAGCTTAGGACAGGGCGGGCGCGAGCAGTACTTC. This encodes CASSLGQGGREQYF.

The sample holds a few counts of this clonotype. The genes are TRBV13 and TRBJ1-1; the D gene is possibly TRBD1 (5 bases). The CDR3 consists of 16 residues. The V and J ends lost 0 bases and 0 bases respectively, with 11 bases between them. The germline V gene has CDR1 PRHDT and CDR2 FYEKMQ (reference sequence). The DNA for the CDR3 is TGTGCCAGCAGCTTAGGTCCCGGGGGGATGAACACTGAAGCTTTCTTT. Translating gives CASSLGPGGMNTEAFF.

J is TRBJ2-7 and V is TRBV5-6, with TRBD1 identical over 7 bases. V lost 4 bases, J lost 2 bases, and 9 bases stayed unmatched. Germline values: CDR1 SGHDT, CDR2 YYEEEE. The CDR3 runs to 15 residues. CDR3 protein: CASSPIDRAAYEQYF. The CDR3 coding sequence is TGTGCCAGCAGCCCAATAGACAGGGCGGCCTACGAGCAGTACTTC.

Many counts were recorded for this clonotype. V usage is TRBV5-1 and J usage is TRBJ1-2, with a possible D match to TRBD1 (5 bases). V lost 5 bases to trimming and J lost 8 bases, with 10 bases between them. The CDR3 has 11 amino acids. Germline CDR1 is SGHRS and CDR2 is YFSETQ. In DNA form, the CDR3 reads TGCGCCAGCAGGGGGCCTGACGGCTACACCTTC. Translated, it gives CASRGPDGYTF.

The gene calls are TRBV25-1 and TRBJ2-4; D not resolved. Germline V gene lookup returns CDR1 MGHDK and CDR2 SYGVNS. The germline V and J ends were trimmed by 6 bases and 2 bases, with 8 bases remaining between them. CDR3 length: 13 amino acids. CDR3 sequence (DNA): TGTGCCAGCAGATCTGGGACCAAAAACATTCAGTACTTC. Translation gives CASRSGTKNIQYF.

The chain has TRBV24-1 and TRBJ2-1, with D possibly being TRBD2 (5 bases). This CDR3 region has 16 residues. Germline lookup yields CDR1 KGHDR and CDR2 SFDVKD. The V end was cut by 3 bases, the J end by 1 base, with 12 bases between. CDR3 region: CATSDRGRASYNEQFF. DNA of the CDR3: TGTGCCACCAGTGATAGAGGGAGAGCGTCCTACAATGAGCAGTTCTTC.

This clonotype was found a few times. One base away lies a much larger clone, so this may be a sequencing read error. This chain uses TRBV29-1 with TRBJ2-1; D may be TRBD2 (7 bases). The germline V and J ends were trimmed by 3 bases and 8 bases, with 14 bases remaining between them. This CDR3 spans 13 amino acids. In germline, CDR1 is SQVTM, CDR2 ANQGSEA. The CDR3 coding sequence is TGCAGCGTTGAGGGGGGGCAGTACGATGAGCAGTTCTTC. Its protein is CSVEGGQYDEQFF.

The J gene is TRBJ2-5, the V gene TRBV19, with D perhaps matching TRBD1 or TRBD2 (5 bases each). Germline V gene sequence: CDR1 LNHDA, CDR2 SQIVND (reference sequence). V was trimmed by 7 bases and J by 5 bases, leaving 14 bases between them. This CDR3 region has 13 residues. The CDR3 DNA reads TGTGCCAGTACCTCTGGGGGTAGGGAGACCCAGTACTTC. This gives the protein CASTSGGRETQYF. The full variable domain, in which reference TRBV19 and TRBJ2-5 provide the parts outside the CDR3, is DGGITQSPKYLFRKEGQNVTLSCEQNLNHDAMYWYRQDPGQGLRLIYYSQIVNDFQKGDIAEGYSVSREKKESFPLTVTSAQKNPTAFYLCASTSGGRETQYFGPGTRLLVL.

The table lists this clonotype with many counts. The chain links TRBV2 to TRBJ2-7, with a weak D call TRBD2 (6 bases). The CDR3 is 15 residues long. V shed 6 bases and J shed 3 bases, with 18 bases lying between them. Germline assignment: CDR1 SNHLY and CDR2 FYNNEI. CDR3 nucleotide sequence: TGTGCCAGCAGGGGAACACGACTAGACAACTACGAGCAGTACTTC. This translates into CASRGTRLDNYEQYF. Full variable domain (remainder filled in from reference TRBV2 and TRBJ2-7): EPEVTQTPSHQVTQMGQEVILRCVPISNHLYFYWYRQILGQKVEFLVSFYNNEISEKSEIFDDQFSVERPDGSNFTLKIRSTKLEDSAMYFCASRGTRLDNYEQYFGPGTRLTVT.